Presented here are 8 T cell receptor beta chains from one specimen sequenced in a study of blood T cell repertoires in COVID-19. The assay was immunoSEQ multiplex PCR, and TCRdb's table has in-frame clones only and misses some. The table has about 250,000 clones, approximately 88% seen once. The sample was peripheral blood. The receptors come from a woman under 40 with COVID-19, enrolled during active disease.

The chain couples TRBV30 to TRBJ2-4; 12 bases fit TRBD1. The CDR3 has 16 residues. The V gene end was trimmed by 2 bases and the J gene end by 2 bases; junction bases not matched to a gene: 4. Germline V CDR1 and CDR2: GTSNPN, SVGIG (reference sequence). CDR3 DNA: TGTGCCTGGAGTTTGGGACAGGGGGCTTCCAAAAACATTCAGTACTTC. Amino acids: CAWSLGQGASKNIQYF.

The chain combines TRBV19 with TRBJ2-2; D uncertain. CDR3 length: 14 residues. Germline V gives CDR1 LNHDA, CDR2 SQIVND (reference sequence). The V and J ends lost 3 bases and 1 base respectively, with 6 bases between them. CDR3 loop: CASSIQKNTGELFF. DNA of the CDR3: TGTGCCAGTAGTATCCAGAAGAACACCGGGGAGCTGTTTTTT.

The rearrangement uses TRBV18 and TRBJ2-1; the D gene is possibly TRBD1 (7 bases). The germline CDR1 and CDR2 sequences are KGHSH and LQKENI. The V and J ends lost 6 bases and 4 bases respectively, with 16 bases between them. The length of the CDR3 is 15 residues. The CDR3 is CASSGGTADYNEQFF. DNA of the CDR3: TGTGCCAGCTCGGGCGGGACAGCGGATTACAATGAGCAGTTCTTC.

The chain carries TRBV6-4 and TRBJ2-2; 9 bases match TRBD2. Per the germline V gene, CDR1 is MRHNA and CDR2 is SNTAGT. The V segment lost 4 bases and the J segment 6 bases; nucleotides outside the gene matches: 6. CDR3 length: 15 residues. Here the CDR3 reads CASSGGLARAGELFF. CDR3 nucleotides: TGTGCCAGCAGTGGCGGACTAGCGAGGGCCGGGGAGCTGTTTTTT.

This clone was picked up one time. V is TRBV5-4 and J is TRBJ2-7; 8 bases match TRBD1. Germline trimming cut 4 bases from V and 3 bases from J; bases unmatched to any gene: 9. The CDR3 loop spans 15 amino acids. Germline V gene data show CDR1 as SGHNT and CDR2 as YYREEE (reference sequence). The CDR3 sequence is CASSNSGQDRYEQYV. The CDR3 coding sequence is TGTGCCAGCAGCAACTCGGGACAGGATCGCTACGAGCAGTACGTC.

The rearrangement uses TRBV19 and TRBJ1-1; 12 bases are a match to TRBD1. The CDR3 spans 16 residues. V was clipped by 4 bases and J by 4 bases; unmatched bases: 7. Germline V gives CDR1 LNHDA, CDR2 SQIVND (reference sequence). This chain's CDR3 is CASSSTGTGGFTEAFF. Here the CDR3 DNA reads TGTGCCAGTAGTAGCACCGGGACAGGGGGCTTCACTGAAGCTTTCTTT.

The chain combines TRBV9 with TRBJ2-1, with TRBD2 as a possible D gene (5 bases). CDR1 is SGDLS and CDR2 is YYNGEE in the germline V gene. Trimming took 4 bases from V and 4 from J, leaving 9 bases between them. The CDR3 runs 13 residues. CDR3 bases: TGTGCCAGCAGCCCCCCGGGGTACAATGAGCAGTTCTTC. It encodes CASSPPGYNEQFF. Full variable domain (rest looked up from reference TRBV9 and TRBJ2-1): DSGVTQTPKHLITATGQRVTLRCSPRSGDLSVYWYQQSLDQGLQFLIQYYNGEERAKGNILERFSAQQFPDLHSELNLSSLELGDSALYFCASSPPGYNEQFFGPGTRLTVL.

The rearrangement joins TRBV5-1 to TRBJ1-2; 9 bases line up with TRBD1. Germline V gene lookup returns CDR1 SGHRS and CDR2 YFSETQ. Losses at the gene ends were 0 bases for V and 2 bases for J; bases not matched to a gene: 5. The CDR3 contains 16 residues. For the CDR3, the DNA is TGCGCCAGCAGCTTGGGGAACAGGGGGCTGAACTATGGCTACACCTTC. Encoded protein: CASSLGNRGLNYGYTF.